Listed below are T cell receptor beta chains from one sample, sequenced in a study of somatic mutations in cytotoxic T cells in rheumatoid arthritis. The protocol was immunoSEQ multiplex PCR, while the TCRdb copy is restricted to in-frame clones and leaves out a portion. The data hold about 10,000 clones, with roughly 80% observed a single time. Source material: CD8+ T cells sorted from blood. These receptors all stem from a man aged 50 to 59 in good health. CDR3s include the opening cysteine and the closing phenylalanine or tryptophan.

j_gene,v_gene,len,CDR3aa
TRBJ2-7,TRBV6-1,14,CASSELGQSTGQYF
TRBJ2-7,TRBV7-2,12,CASSPPSYEQYF
TRBJ2-1,TRBV6-5,14,CASKRREGGHEQFF
TRBJ2-3,TRBV10-3,14,CAISDGGLPDTQYF
TRBJ2-4,TRBV5-6,12,CASQDGENIQYF
TRBJ2-7,TRBV4-1,15,CASSPERGSSYEQYF
TRBJ2-7,TRBV27,14,CASSLGGGPYEQYF
TRBJ2-4,TRBV6-7,13,CASIGLAKNIQYF
TRBJ1-1,TRBV6-6,15,CASSYTGQGPSEAFF
TRBJ2-1,TRBV30,14,CAWSVGQGANEQFF
TRBJ1-3,TRBV10-3,16,CAIRRTGSISGNTIYF
TRBJ2-1,TRBV6-1,14,CASSEDRSYNEQFF
TRBJ2-1,TRBV4-2,15,CASSPGLERVDEQFF
TRBJ1-2,TRBV9,17,CASSSSGGRVVSNGYTF
TRBJ1-2,TRBV27,14,CASSPERGVYGYTF
TRBJ1-2,TRBV5-4,15,CASSLLQVRNYGYTF
TRBJ1-1,TRBV4-3,12,CASSQAKGLTFF
TRBJ1-4,TRBV13,15,CASSSEGGGNEKLFF
TRBJ1-2,TRBV13,14,CASSFISGAKGYTF
TRBJ2-7,TRBV5-1,16,CASSLGLAGLSYEQYF
TRBJ2-1,TRBV9,16,CASSVSRDRSYNEQFF
TRBJ2-3,TRBV7-8,16,CASINSGGYGTDTQYF
TRBJ1-1,TRBV5-1,13,CASSLHTAAEAFF
TRBJ2-2,TRBV30,12,CAWKRDTGELFF
TRBJ1-5,TRBV27,13,CASSSRRGQPQHF
TRBJ1-1,TRBV5-6,17,CASSLGGVVVGYTEAFF
TRBJ1-5,TRBV6-6,16,CASHKNLDRSNQPQHF
TRBJ1-1,TRBV7-9,15,CASSAPTGEATEAFF
TRBJ2-4,TRBV4-2,15,CASSHQQGEGNIQYF
TRBJ2-1,TRBV9,15,CASRNGDSSYNEQFF
TRBJ1-6,TRBV11-2,12,CASSFQNSPLHF
TRBJ2-5,TRBV9,16,CASSVGSSGGQETQYF
TRBJ2-5,TRBV7-9,13,CASRLVGEETQYF
TRBJ1-2,TRBV19,23,CASRDSDRLEQGARTATLYGYTF
TRBJ2-1,TRBV27,14,CASSFGTGLNEQFF
TRBJ2-5,TRBV6-6,15,CASSYSTGGQETQYF
TRBJ2-1,TRBV30,16,CAWSDGTSGSNNEQFF
TRBJ2-1,TRBV14,15,CASSLLRQAVYEQFF
TRBJ2-7,TRBV11-2,15,CASSLGDRVTYEQYF
TRBJ2-7,TRBV13,16,CASSPPSAGGGYEQYF
TRBJ2-1,TRBV9,14,CASSPPGLAGEQFF
TRBJ1-1,TRBV25-1,15,CASSKFTGAGEEAFF
TRBJ2-7,TRBV6-5,13,CASSYSTQAEQYF
TRBJ2-1,TRBV9,14,CASSRFDWQLEQFF
TRBJ2-7,TRBV12-5,15,CASGGARVLAYEQYF
TRBJ2-1,TRBV19,15,CASSLTPGVYNEQFF
TRBJ2-1,TRBV27,11,CATLLNNEQFF
TRBJ2-7,TRBV28,14,CATRSGTGPYEQYF
TRBJ2-4,TRBV6-6,12,CASSTQGDIQYF
TRBJ1-6,TRBV4-3,14,CASSQVEGRVALHF
TRBJ1-1,TRBV30,12,CAWPGQNTEAFF
TRBJ2-5,TRBV25-1,16,CASSPWGEGVQETQYF
TRBJ2-1,TRBV19,13,CAAGGASYNEQFF
TRBJ2-2,TRBV30,13,CAWRGTHTGELFF
TRBJ2-7,TRBV7-9,14,CASSLAGTGYEQYF
TRBJ2-5,TRBV15,15,CATSRVRTGQETQYF
TRBJ1-1,TRBV19,15,CASSLSGEVDTEAFF
TRBJ2-1,TRBV7-8,17,CASSLQRFGTGANEQFF
TRBJ1-1,TRBV7-6,15,CASSLGTGPNTEAFF
TRBJ2-1,TRBV7-9,18,CASSSTVTLSGGSNEQFF